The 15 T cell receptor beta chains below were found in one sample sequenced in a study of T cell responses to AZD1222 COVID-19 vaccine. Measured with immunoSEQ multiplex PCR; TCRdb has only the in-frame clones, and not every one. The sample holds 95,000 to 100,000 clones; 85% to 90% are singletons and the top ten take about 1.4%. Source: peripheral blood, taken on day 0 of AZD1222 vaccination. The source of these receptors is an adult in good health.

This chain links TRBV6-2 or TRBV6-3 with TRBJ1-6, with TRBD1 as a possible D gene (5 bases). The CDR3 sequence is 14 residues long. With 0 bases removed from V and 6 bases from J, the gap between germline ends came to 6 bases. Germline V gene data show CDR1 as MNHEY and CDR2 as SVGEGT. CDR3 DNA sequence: TGTGCCAGCAGTTACTCTGGGGGTAATTCACCCCTCCACTTT. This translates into CASSYSGGNSPLHF.

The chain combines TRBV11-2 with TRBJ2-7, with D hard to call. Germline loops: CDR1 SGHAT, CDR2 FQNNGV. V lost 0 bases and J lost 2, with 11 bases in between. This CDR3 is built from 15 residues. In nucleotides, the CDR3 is TGTGCCAGCAGCTTAGAAATGTGGCGGACCTACGAGCAGTACTTC. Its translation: CASSLEMWRTYEQYF.

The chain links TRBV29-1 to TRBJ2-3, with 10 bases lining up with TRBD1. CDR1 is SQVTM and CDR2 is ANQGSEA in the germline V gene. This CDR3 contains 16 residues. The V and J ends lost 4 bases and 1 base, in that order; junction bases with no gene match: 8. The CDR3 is CSVGQGARIGTDTQYF. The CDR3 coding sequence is TGCAGCGTTGGACAGGGGGCCCGGATAGGCACAGATACGCAGTATTTT.

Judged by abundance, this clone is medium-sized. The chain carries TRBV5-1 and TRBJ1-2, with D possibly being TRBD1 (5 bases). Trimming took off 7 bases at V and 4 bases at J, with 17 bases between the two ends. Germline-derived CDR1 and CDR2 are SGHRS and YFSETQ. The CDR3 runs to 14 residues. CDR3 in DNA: TGCGCCAGCTCTCCTCTGGGGACCTCCTATGGCTACACCTTC. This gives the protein CASSPLGTSYGYTF.

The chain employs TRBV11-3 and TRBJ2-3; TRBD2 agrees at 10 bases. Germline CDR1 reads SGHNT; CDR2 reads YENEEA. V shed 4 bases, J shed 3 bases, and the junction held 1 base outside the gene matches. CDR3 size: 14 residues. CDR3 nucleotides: TGTGCCAGCAGCTCGGGACTAGCGACAGATACGCAGTATTTT. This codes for CASSSGLATDTQYF.

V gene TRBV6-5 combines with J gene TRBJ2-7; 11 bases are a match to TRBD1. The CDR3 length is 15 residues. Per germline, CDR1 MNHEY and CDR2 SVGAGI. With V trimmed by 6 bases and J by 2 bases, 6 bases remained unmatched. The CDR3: CASRDGQGATYEQYF. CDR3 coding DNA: TGTGCCAGCAGGGACGGACAGGGGGCGACCTACGAGCAGTACTTC.

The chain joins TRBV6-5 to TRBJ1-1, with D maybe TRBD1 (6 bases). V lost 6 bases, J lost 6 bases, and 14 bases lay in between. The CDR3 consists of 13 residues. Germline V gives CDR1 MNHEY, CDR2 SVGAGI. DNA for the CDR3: TGTGCCAGCAGCTACGACAGGCTTGCTGAAGCTTTCTTT. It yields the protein CASSYDRLAEAFF.

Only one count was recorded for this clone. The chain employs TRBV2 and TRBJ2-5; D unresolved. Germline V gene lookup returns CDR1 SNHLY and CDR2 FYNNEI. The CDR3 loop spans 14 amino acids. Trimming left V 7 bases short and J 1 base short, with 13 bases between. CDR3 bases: TGTGCCAGCATTTCAGAAGGTCCCCAAGAGACCCAGTACTTC. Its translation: CASISEGPQETQYF. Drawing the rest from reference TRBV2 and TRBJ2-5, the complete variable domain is EPEVTQTPSHQVTQMGQEVILRCVPISNHLYFYWYRQILGQKVEFLVSFYNNEISEKSEIFDDQFSVERPDGSNFTLKIRSTKLEDSAMYFCASISEGPQETQYFGPGTRLLVL.

The DNA of the CDR3 is TGTGCCAGCAGCTTAGCGCGAGAAGTAAAAGAGACCCAGTACTTC. It encodes CASSLAREVKETQYF. V is TRBV7-2 and J is TRBJ2-5; D gene unclear. The CDR3 runs 15 residues. Germline V gene lookup returns CDR1 SGHTA and CDR2 FQGNSA. Trimming cost V 0 bases and J 3 bases, with 11 bases left between them.

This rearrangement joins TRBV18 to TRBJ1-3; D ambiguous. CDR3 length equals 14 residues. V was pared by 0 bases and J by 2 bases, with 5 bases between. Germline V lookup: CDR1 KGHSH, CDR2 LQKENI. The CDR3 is CASSPPTAGNTIYF. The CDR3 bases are TGTGCCAGCTCACCACCGACCGCTGGAAACACCATATATTTT. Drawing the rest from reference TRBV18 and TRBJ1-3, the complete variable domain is NAGVMQNPRHLVRRRGQEARLRCSPMKGHSHVYWYRQLPEEGLKFMVYLQKENIIDESGMPKERFSAEFPKEGPSILRIQQVVRGDSAAYFCASSPPTAGNTIYFGEGSWLTVV.

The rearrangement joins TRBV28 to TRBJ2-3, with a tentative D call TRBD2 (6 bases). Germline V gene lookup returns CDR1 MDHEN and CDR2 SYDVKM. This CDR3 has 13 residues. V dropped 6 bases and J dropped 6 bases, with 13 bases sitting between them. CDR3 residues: CASRGGAGDTQYF. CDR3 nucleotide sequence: TGTGCCAGCAGAGGAGGGGCTGGGGATACGCAGTATTTT.

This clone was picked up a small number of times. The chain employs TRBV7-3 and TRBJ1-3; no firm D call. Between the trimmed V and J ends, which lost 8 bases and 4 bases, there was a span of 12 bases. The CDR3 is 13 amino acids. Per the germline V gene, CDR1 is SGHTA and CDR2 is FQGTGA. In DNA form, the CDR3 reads TGTGCCAGCGGTTTGAGTTCCGGAAACACCATATATTTT. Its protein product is CASGLSSGNTIYF.

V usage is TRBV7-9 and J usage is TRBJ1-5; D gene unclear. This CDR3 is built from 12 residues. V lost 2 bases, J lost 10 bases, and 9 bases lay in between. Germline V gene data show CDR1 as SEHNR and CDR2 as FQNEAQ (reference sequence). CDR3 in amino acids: CASSLMDLPQHF. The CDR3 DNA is TGTGCCAGCAGCTTAATGGACCTTCCCCAGCATTTT.

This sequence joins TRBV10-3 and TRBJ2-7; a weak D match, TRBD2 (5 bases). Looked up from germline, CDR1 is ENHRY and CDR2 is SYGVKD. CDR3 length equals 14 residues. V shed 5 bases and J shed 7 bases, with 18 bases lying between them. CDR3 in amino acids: CAISTGGLTGEQYF. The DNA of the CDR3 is TGTGCCATCAGTACGGGCGGGCTGACGGGGGAGCAGTACTTC.

CDR3 DNA: TGCGCCAGCAGCCAAGTAACGGGACTAGCGGGACCGGAGCAGTTCTTC. Amino acids: CASSQVTGLAGPEQFF. This chain links TRBV4-3 with TRBJ2-1; 13 bases are a match to TRBD2. Germline V gene sequence: CDR1 LGHNA, CDR2 YSLEER. CDR3 length equals 16 residues. Losses at the gene ends were 1 base for V and 10 bases for J; bases not matched to a gene: 7.